The T cell receptor beta chain described here comes from a study of cytomegalovirus exposure and HLA in healthy donors. Study summary: An earlier analysis identified 95 million to 120 million unique TCR beta sequences in 170 million or so T cells. Points from the study as a whole: Some V segments could not be told apart, so they were left out, TRBV6-2 and TRBV6-3 among them.

13 Jbeta primers and 60 Vbeta primers were used for the PCR. Method: immunoSEQ multiplex PCR; TCRdb's copy keeps in-frame clones and lacks some. The top ten hold about 2% of the sample, which has 70,000 or so clones, roughly 78% seen once. Turning to this clone: The antigen is unknown.

This CDR3 has 14 amino acids. Losses at the gene ends were 5 bases for V and 4 bases for J; bases not matched to a gene: 6. From germline, CDR1 is MDHEN and CDR2 SYDVKM. The chain links TRBV28 to TRBJ1-1, with 8 bases matching TRBD1. This receptor was taken from a man between 18 and 35 years old in good health and CMV-seronegative. The sequencing input was PBMCs. CDR3 sequence (DNA): TGTGCCAGCAGTCCCCCAGGGGGCATCACTGAAGCTTTCTTT. As protein: CASSPPGGITEAFF.